This T cell receptor beta chain was identified during a study of identical twins. General study findings and limits: The abundant beta clonotypes from cord blood had fewer insertions, and memory repertoires had none of this. When twins shared out-of-frame alpha sequences, those sequences had excess low generation probability.

MiXCR was run by TCRdb on the 5' RACE reads, yielding one entry per CDR3 protein. The sample has a few hundred thousand distinct CDR3 sequences; more than 8% are singletons. This clonotype was detected ten times or more. Its antigen remains unidentified. The V end lost 0 bases, the J end lost 2 bases, and 9 bases lay between the germline ends. Per germline, CDR1 SGDLS and CDR2 YYNGEE. The CDR3 is 14 residues long. These data were also reused for a study on yellow fever vaccine responses in identical twins.

The TCR comes from a young woman in good health. Material: CD8+ T cells sorted from blood. V and J are TRBV9 and TRBJ2-7, with D perhaps matching TRBD2 (6 bases). The CDR3 DNA reads TGTGCCAGCAGCGTAGGCGGGGATACCTACGAGCAGTACTTC. Translation: CASSVGGDTYEQYF. Drawing the rest from reference TRBV9 and TRBJ2-7, the complete variable domain is DSGVTQTPKHLITATGQRVTLRCSPRSGDLSVYWYQQSLDQGLQFLIQYYNGEERAKGNILERFSAQQFPDLHSELNLSSLELGDSALYFCASSVGGDTYEQYFGPGTRLTVT.